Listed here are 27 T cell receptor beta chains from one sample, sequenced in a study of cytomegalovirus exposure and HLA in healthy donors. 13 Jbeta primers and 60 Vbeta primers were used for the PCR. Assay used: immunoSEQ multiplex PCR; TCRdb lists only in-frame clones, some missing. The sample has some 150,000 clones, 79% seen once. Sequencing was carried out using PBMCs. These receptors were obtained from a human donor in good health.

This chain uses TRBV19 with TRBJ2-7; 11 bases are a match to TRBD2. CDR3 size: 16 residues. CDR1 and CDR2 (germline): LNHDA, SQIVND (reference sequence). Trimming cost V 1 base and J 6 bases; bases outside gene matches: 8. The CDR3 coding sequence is TGTGCCAGTAGTATAGGGCCTAGCGGGAGGATCGGCGAGCAGTACTTC. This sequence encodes CASSIGPSGRIGEQYF.

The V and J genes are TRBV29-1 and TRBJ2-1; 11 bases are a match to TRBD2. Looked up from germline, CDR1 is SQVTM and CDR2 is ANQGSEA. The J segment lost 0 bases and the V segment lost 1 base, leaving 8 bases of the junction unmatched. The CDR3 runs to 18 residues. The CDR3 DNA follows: TGCAGCGTTGAAGGCTTGGGACTAGCGGCAAGCTCCTACAATGAGCAGTTCTTC. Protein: CSVEGLGLAASSYNEQFF.

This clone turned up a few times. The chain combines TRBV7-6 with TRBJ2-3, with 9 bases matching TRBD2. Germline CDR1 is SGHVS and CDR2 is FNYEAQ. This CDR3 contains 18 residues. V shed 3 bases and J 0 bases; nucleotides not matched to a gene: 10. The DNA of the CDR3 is TGTGCCAGCAGCTTTCAAAGCGGGGGGAGCTCTAGCACAGATACGCAGTATTTT. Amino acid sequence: CASSFQSGGSSSTDTQYF.

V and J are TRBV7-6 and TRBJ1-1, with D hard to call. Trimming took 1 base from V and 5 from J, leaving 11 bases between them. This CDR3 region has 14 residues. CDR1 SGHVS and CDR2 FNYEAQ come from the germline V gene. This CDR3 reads CASSLGVDKTEAFF. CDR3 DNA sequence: TGTGCCAGCAGCTTAGGGGTAGACAAGACTGAAGCTTTCTTT. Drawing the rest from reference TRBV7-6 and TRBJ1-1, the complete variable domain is GAGVSQSPRYKVTKRGQDVALRCDPISGHVSLYWYRQALGQGPEFLTYFNYEAQQDKSGLPNDRFSAERPEGSISTLTIQRTEQRDSAMYRCASSLGVDKTEAFFGQGTRLTVV.

The CDR3 region has the DNA TGTGCCAGCAGCTTGGAACTGGGACAGACCTACGAGCAGTACTTC. It specifies CASSLELGQTYEQYF. This rearrangement joins TRBV5-4 to TRBJ2-7; 7 bases agree with TRBD1. The CDR3 loop spans 15 amino acids. Germline CDR1 is SGHNT and CDR2 is YYREEE (reference sequence). The ends lost 0 bases at V and 2 bases at J; junction bases unmatched: 5.

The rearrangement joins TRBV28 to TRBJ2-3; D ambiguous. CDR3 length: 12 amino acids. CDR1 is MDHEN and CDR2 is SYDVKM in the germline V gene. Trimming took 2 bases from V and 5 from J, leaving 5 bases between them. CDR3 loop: CASSLGRDTQYF. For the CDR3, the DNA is TGTGCCAGCAGTTTAGGGCGAGATACGCAGTATTTT.

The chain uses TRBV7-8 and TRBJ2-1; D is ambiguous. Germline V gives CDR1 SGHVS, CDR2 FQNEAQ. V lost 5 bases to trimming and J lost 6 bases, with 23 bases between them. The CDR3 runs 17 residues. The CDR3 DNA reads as TGTGCCAGCAGCCCCCCTGTTGGTGGCCACGTGGCCAATGAGCAGTTCTTC. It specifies CASSPPVGGHVANEQFF.

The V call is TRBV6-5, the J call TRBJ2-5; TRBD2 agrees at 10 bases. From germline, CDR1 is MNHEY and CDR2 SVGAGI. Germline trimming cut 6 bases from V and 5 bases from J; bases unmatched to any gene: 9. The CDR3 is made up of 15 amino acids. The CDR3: CASRQRGGLDETQYF. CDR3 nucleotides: TGTGCCAGCAGGCAGCGGGGGGGCCTAGACGAGACCCAGTACTTC.

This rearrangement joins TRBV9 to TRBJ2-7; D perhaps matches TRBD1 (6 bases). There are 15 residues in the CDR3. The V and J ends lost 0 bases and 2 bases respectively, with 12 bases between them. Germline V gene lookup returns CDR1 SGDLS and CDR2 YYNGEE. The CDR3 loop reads CASSVEIQGTYEQYF. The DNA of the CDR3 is TGTGCCAGCAGCGTAGAGATCCAGGGGACCTACGAGCAGTACTTC.

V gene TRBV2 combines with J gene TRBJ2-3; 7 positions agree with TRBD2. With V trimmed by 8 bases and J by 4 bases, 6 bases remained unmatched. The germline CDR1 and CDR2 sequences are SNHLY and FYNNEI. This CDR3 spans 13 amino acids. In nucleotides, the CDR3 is TGTGCCAGCGGCCTAGCGGTTCCAGATACGCAGTATTTT. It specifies CASGLAVPDTQYF.

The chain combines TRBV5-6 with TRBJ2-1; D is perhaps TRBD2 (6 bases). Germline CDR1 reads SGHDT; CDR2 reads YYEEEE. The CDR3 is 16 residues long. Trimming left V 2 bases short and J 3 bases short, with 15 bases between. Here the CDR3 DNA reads TGTGCCAGCAGCTTTTCCGTATCGGGGGACTACAATGAGCAGTTCTTC. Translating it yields CASSFSVSGDYNEQFF.

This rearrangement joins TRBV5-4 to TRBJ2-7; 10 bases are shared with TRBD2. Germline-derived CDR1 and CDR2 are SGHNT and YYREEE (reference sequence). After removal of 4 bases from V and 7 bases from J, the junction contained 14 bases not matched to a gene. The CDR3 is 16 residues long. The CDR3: CASSPGVAGGLTEQYF. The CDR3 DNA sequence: TGTGCCAGCAGCCCCGGAGTAGCGGGAGGCCTTACGGAGCAGTACTTC.

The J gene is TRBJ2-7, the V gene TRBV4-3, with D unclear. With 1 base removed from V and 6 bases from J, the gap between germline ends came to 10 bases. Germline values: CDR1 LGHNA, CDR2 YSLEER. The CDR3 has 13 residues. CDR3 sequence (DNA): TGCGCCAGCAGCCAAGGGATAGACATCGAGCAGTACTTC. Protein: CASSQGIDIEQYF.

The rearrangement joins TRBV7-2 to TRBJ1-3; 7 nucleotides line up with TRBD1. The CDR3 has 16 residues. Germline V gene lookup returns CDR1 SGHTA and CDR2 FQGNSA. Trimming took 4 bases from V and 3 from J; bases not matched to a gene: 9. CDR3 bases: TGTGCCAGCAGCTCTCAGACAGGGTGGATTGGAAACACCATATATTTT. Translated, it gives CASSSQTGWIGNTIYF.

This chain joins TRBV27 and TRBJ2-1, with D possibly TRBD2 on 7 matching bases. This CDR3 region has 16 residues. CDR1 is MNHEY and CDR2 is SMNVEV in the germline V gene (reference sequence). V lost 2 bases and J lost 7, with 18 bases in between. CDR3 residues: CASSLGGAGAVNEQFF. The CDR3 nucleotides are TGTGCCAGCAGTTTAGGGGGCGCGGGGGCGGTGAATGAGCAGTTCTTC.

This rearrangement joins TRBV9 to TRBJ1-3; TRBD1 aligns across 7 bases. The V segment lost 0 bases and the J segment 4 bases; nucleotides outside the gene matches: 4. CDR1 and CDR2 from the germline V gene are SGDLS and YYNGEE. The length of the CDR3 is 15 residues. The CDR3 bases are TGTGCCAGCAGCGTAGGCGGGACAGCCGGAAACACCATATATTTT. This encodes CASSVGGTAGNTIYF.

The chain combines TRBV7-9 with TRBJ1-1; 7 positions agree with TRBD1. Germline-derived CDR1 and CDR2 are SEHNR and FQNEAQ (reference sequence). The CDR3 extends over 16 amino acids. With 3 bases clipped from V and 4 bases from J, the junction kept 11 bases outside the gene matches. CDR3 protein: CASSLGQGELGTEAFF. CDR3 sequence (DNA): TGTGCCAGCAGCTTGGGCCAGGGGGAATTGGGCACTGAAGCTTTCTTT.

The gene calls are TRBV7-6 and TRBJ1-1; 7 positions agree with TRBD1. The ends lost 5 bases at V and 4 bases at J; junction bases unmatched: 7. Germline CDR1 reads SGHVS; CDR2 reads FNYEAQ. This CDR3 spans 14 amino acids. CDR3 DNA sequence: TGTGCCAGCAGCCCCGACAGGGCTAGCACTGAAGCTTTCTTT. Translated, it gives CASSPDRASTEAFF.

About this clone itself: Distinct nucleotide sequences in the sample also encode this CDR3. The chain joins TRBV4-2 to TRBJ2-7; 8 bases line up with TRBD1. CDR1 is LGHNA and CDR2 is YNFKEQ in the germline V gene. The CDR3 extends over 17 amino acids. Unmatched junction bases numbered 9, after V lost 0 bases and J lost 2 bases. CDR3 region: CASSQDREKGQAYEQYF. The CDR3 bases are TGTGCCAGCAGCCAAGACAGAGAAAAGGGACAGGCCTACGAGCAGTACTTC.

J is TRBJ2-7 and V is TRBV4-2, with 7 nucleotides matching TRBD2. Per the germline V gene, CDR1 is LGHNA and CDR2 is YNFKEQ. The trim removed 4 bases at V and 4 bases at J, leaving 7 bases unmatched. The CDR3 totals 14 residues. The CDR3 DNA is TGTGCCAGCAGCCTAGGACTAGAAAGTTACGAGCAGTACTTC. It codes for CASSLGLESYEQYF.

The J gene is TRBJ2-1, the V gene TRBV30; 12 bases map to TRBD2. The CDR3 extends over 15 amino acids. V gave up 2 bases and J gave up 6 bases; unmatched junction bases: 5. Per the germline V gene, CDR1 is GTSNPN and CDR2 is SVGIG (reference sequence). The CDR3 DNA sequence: TGTGCCTGGAGTCCCGGACTAGCGGGGATCAATGAGCAGTTCTTC. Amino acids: CAWSPGLAGINEQFF.

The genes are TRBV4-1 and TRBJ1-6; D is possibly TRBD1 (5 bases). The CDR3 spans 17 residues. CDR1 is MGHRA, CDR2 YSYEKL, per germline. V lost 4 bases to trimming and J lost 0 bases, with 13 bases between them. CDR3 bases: TGCGCCAGCAGCCCTGATCGGACAAGCTCCTATAATTCACCCCTCCACTTT. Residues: CASSPDRTSSYNSPLHF.

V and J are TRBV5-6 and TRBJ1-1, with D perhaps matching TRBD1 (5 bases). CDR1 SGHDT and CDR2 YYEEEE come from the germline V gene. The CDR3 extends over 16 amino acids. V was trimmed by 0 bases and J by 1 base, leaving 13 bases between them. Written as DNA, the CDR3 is TGTGCCAGCAGCTTGGGAAGGGGCCAGGGGAACACTGAAGCTTTCTTT. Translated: CASSLGRGQGNTEAFF.

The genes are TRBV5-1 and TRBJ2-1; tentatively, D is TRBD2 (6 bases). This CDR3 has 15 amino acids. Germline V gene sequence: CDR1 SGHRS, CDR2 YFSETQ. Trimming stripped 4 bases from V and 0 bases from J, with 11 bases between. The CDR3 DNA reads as TGCGCCAGCAGCCTGGACGGGAGCTCCTACAATGAGCAGTTCTTC. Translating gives CASSLDGSSYNEQFF.

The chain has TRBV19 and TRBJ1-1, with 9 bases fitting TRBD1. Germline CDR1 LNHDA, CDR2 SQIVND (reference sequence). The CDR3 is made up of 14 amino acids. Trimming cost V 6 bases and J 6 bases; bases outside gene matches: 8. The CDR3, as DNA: TGTGCCAGTAGCCTCCAACAGGGGGCCGCTGAAGCTTTCTTT. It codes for CASSLQQGAAEAFF.

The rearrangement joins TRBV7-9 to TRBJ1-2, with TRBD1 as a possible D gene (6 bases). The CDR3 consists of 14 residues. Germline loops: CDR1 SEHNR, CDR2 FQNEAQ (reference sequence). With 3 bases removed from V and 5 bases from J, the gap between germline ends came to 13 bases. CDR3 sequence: CASSFGGGRYGYTF. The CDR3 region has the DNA TGTGCCAGCAGCTTTGGGGGGGGCAGGTATGGCTACACCTTC. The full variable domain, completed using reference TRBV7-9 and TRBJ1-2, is DTGVSQNPRHKITKRGQNVTFRCDPISEHNRLYWYRQTLGQGPEFLTYFQNEAQLEKSRLLSDRFSAERPKGSFSTLEIQRTEQGDSAMYLCASSFGGGRYGYTFGSGTRLTVV.

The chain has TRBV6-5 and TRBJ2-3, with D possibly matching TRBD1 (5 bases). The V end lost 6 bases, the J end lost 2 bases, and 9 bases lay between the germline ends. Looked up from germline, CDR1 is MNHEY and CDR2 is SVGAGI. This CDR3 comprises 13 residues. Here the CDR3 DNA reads TGTGCCAGCAGACAGGTAGTCACAGATACGCAGTATTTT. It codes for CASRQVVTDTQYF.